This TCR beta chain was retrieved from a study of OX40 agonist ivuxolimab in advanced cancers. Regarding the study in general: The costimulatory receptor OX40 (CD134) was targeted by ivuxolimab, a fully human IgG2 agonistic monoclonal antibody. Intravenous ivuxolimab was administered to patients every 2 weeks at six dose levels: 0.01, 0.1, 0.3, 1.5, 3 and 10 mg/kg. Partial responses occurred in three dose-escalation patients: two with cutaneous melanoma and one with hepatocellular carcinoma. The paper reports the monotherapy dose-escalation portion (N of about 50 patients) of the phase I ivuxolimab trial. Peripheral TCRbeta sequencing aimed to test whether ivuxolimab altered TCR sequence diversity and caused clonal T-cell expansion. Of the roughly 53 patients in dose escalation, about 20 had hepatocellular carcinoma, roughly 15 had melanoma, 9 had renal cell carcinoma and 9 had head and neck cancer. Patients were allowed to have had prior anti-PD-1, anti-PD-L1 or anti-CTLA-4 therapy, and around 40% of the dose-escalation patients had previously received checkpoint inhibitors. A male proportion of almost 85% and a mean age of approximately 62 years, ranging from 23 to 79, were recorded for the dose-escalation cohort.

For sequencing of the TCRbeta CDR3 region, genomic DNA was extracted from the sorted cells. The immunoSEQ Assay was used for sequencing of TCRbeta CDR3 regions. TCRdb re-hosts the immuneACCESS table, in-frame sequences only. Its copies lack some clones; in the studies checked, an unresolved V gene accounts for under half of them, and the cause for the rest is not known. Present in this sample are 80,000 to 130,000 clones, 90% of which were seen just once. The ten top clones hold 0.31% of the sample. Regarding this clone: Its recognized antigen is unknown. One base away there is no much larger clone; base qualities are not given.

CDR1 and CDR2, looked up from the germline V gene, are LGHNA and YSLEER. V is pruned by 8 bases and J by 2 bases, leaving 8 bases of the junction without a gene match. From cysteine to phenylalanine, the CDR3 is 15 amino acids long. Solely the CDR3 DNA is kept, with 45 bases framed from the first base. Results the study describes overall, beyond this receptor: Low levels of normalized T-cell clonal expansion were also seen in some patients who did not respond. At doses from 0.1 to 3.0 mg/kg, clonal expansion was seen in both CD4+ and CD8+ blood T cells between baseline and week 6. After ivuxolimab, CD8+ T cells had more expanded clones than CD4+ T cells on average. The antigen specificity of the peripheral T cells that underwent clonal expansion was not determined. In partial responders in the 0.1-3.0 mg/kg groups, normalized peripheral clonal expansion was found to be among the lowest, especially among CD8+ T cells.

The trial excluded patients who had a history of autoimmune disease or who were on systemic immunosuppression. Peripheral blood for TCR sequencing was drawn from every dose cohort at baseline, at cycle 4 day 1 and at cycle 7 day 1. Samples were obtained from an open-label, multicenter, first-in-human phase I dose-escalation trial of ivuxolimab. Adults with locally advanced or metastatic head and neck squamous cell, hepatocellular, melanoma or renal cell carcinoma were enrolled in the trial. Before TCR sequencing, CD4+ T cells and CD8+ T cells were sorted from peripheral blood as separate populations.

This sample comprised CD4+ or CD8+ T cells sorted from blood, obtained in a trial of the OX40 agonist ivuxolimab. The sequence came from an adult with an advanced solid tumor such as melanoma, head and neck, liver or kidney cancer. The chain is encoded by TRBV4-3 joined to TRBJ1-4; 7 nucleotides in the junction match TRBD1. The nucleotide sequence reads TGCGCCAGCGGGACAGCGTTAGTGACTAATGAAAAACTGTTTTTT. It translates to CASGTALVTNEKLFF.